This T cell receptor beta chain comes out of a study of cytomegalovirus exposure and HLA in healthy donors. Amplification used 60 Vbeta primers and 13 Jbeta primers. The data were produced by immunoSEQ multiplex PCR, yet TCRdb's version contains in-frame clones alone and is incomplete. The sample carries around 200,000 clones, roughly 70% recorded once. Germline V gene lookup returns CDR1 MNHEY and CDR2 SMNVEV (reference sequence). CDR3 size: 17 residues. The V segment lost 6 bases and the J segment 4 bases; nucleotides outside the gene matches: 14. The sequence derives from a man aged 35 to 55 in good health and CMV-seropositive. The V gene is TRBV27, the J gene TRBJ1-1; 10 bases fit TRBD1. Sequencing was done on a sample of PBMCs. DNA for the CDR3: TGTGCCAGCAGAGCACCAAGACCCGGACAGGGGGGCACTGAAGCTTTCTTT. Its protein product is CASRAPRPGQGGTEAFF.